This T cell receptor (beta chain) was identified during a study of blood T cells in healthy people across ages. General observations from the study: A conclusive naive versus antigen-experienced comparison was prevented by the unsorted PBMCs.

With a J-beta primer mix and a sample-barcoded 5' primer, a second PCR ran about 7 to 12 cycles. MiXCR, run by TCRdb on the 5' RACE reads, gives a single entry per CDR3 protein. Here the sample spans hundreds of thousands of distinct CDR3 sequences, around 20% being singletons. Trimming at V came to 6 bases and at J to 0 bases, leaving 5 bases not matched to a gene. The germline V gene encodes CDR1 DFQATT and CDR2 SNEGSKA (reference sequence). This CDR3 spans 16 amino acids. A word on this clonotype: The target antigen is unknown.

Drawing of peripheral blood yielded 7.5 to 10 milliliters from each donor. The sequence was collected from a man aged 70-80 years in good health. Sample: blood. V usage is TRBV20-1 and J usage is TRBJ1-6, with TRBD1 matching 10 bases. The CDR3 DNA follows: TGCAGTGCACGACAGGGGGCGAGCTCCTATAATTCACCCCTCCACTTT. Translating gives CSARQGASSYNSPLHF.